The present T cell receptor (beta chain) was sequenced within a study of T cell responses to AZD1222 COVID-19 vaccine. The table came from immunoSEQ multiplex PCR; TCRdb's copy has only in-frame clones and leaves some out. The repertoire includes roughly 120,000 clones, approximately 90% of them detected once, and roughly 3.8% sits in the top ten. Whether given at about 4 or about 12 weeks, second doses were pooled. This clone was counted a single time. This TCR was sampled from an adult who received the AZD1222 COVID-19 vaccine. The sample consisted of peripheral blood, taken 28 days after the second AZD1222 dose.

CDR3 protein: CASSFEQGAGYTF. CDR3 coding DNA: TGTGCCAGCAGTTTCGAGCAGGGAGCTGGCTACACCTTC. The gene calls are TRBV6-5 and TRBJ1-2; possibly TRBD1 for D (5 bases). The CDR3 extends over 13 amino acids. Germline loops: CDR1 MNHEY, CDR2 SVGAGI. V gave up 4 bases and J gave up 7 bases, with 13 bases separating them.